This T cell receptor beta chain was sequenced in a study of cytomegalovirus exposure and HLA in healthy donors. Study details: There were some 120 million unique TCR beta sequences, drawn from approximately 180 million T cells, in an earlier analysis.

PCR primers comprised 60 Vbeta and 13 Jbeta primers. TCRdb's table, derived via immunoSEQ multiplex PCR, lists solely in-frame clones and lacks some. The table lists roughly 150,000 clones, approximately 80% of them singletons. Sequencing was performed on PBMCs. The clonotype was recovered from a woman between 40 and 55 years old in good health and CMV-seropositive.

Here the CDR3 DNA reads TGCGCCAGCAGCTTAGGTCCAACAGGACTACAGAGGAATGAGCAGTTCTTC. It codes for CASSLGPTGLQRNEQFF. The V and J genes are TRBV5-1 and TRBJ2-1; tentative D call: TRBD2 (6 bases). The germline V gene has CDR1 SGHRS and CDR2 YFSETQ. There are 17 residues in the CDR3. V was shortened by 2 bases and J by 7 bases, with 22 bases between the two germline ends.